The entry below gives a single T cell receptor beta chain sequence along with its context. This entry comes from a study of blood T cell repertoires in COVID-19. Across the study: Samples came from the United States, Italy and Spain, spanning acute and convalescent COVID-19.

Germline V lookup: CDR1 SGHDT, CDR2 YYEEEE. The V segment lost 6 bases and the J segment 9 bases; nucleotides outside the gene matches: 16. This CDR3 has 16 residues. Original methodology: Scientists estimated how many nucleated cells there were by amplifying reference gene primers. Clones were read by immunoSEQ multiplex PCR, and TCRdb kept only the in-frame ones, dropping some. V, J and clone size are those of that table, while D and trimming were read from the DNA. The table lists under 550,000 clones, around nine tenths of them singletons. This receptor was identified in a man aged 18 to 29 with COVID-19, enrolled during active disease. Material: peripheral blood. The J gene is TRBJ2-1, the V gene TRBV5-6; 9 positions match TRBD1. As DNA, the CDR3 is TGTGCCAGCATCTTAGAAACAGGGGGCCTCTTCAGTGAGCAGTTCTTC. Its protein is CASILETGGLFSEQFF.